These 8 T cell receptor beta chains were all obtained from the same sample, sequenced in a study of cytomegalovirus exposure and HLA in healthy donors. PCR involved 60 Vbeta and 13 Jbeta primers. Assay: immunoSEQ multiplex PCR; the TCRdb copy retains only in-frame clones and omits some. This table holds some 150,000 clones, roughly three quarters found once. The sample was PBMCs. The receptors were gathered from a woman in her 40s in good health and CMV-seronegative.

The chain joins TRBV2 to TRBJ1-5, with 7 nucleotides matching TRBD1. Germline values: CDR1 SNHLY, CDR2 FYNNEI. V gave up 4 bases and J gave up 5 bases; unmatched junction bases: 8. The CDR3 contains 15 residues. CDR3 bases: TGTGCCAGCAGTGGGGCAGGGGGAGGATATCAGCCCCAGCATTTT. Residues: CASSGAGGGYQPQHF.

V and J are TRBV5-4 and TRBJ1-1, with TRBD1 matching over 9 bases. The CDR3 is made up of 15 amino acids. In germline, CDR1 is SGHNT, CDR2 YYREEE (reference sequence). Trimming took 3 bases from V and 5 from J; bases not matched to a gene: 8. For the CDR3, the DNA is TGTGCCAGCAGCTCGACCGGGACAGGGTATACTGAAGCTTTCTTT. Its protein product is CASSSTGTGYTEAFF.

This clone was counted between two and nine times. The chain has TRBV27 and TRBJ1-4; D is undetermined. Germline V lookup: CDR1 MNHEY, CDR2 SMNVEV (reference sequence). This CDR3 has 13 residues. V was clipped by 7 bases and J by 8 bases, with 14 bases between them. This CDR3 is CASTSGLREKLFF. The CDR3 DNA sequence: TGTGCCAGCACGTCCGGTCTAAGAGAAAAACTGTTTTTT.

The chain links TRBV18 to TRBJ2-3; 7 nucleotides line up with TRBD2. Losses at the gene ends were 6 bases for V and 2 bases for J; bases not matched to a gene: 11. This CDR3 has 16 amino acids. CDR1 is KGHSH and CDR2 is LQKENI in the germline V gene. The CDR3 nucleotides read TGTGCCAGCTCGCAACTCCAGGGACTACACACAGATACGCAGTATTTT. Protein sequence: CASSQLQGLHTDTQYF.

The V call is TRBV5-4, the J call TRBJ2-1, with D possibly being TRBD2 (6 bases). The V end was cut by 4 bases, the J end by 0 bases, with 17 bases between. CDR1 SGHNT and CDR2 YYREEE come from the germline V gene (reference sequence). This CDR3 is built from 17 residues. DNA of the CDR3: TGTGCCAGCAGCCCAGGAGGGAAGAGGAGCTCCTACAATGAGCAGTTCTTC. As protein: CASSPGGKRSSYNEQFF. The entire variable domain, with the rest obtained from reference TRBV5-4 and TRBJ2-1, is as follows: ETGVTQSPTHLIKTRGQQVTLRCSSQSGHNTVSWYQQALGQGPQFIFQYYREEENGRGNFPPRFSGLQFPNYSSELNVNALELDDSALYLCASSPGGKRSSYNEQFFGPGTRLTVL.

The chain employs TRBV6-1 and TRBJ1-1, with no clear D. The V gene lost 6 bases and the J gene lost 7 bases, with 12 bases spanning the gap. Germline V gene sequence: CDR1 MNHNS, CDR2 SASEGT. The CDR3 loop spans 12 amino acids. CDR3 nucleotides: TGTGCCAGCAGGACGAGCAGCGGTGAAGCTTTCTTT. It is translated as CASRTSSGEAFF.

The V gene is TRBV6-5, the J gene TRBJ2-1, with 8 bases aligning to TRBD2. Trimming took 5 bases from V and 2 from J; bases not matched to a gene: 5. The CDR3 spans 15 residues. CDR1 and CDR2 (germline): MNHEY, SVGAGI. This CDR3 reads CASSTLRGAYNEQFF. In nucleotides, the CDR3 is TGTGCCAGCAGTACCCTGCGGGGGGCCTACAATGAGCAGTTCTTC.

V is TRBV2 and J is TRBJ2-1; TRBD2 matches at 7 bases. V trimming: 5 bases; J trimming: 8 bases; junction bases outside the gene matches: 6. CDR3 length: 13 residues. Germline V gene lookup returns CDR1 SNHLY and CDR2 FYNNEI. In DNA, the CDR3 is TGTGCCAGCAGTCTGGGGGGGAGGGATGAGCAGTTCTTC. Translated, it gives CASSLGGRDEQFF.